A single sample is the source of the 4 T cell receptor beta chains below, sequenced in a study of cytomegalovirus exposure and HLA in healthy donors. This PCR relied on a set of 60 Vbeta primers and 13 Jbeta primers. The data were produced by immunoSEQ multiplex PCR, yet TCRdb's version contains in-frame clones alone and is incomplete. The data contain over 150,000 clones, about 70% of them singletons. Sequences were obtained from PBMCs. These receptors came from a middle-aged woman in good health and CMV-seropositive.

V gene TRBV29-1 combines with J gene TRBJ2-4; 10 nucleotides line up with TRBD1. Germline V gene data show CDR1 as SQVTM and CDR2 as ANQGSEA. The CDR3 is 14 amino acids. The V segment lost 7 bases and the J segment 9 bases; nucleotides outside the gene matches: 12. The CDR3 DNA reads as TGCAGCGCGGGGCCGGGACAGGGGCTCATCATTCAGTACTTC. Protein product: CSAGPGQGLIIQYF. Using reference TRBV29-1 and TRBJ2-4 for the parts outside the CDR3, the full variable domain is SAVISQKPSRDICQRGTSLTIQCQVDSQVTMMFWYRQQPGQSLTLIATANQGSEATYESGFVIDKFPISRPNLTFSTLTVSNMSPEDSSIYLCSAGPGQGLIIQYFGAGTRLSVL.

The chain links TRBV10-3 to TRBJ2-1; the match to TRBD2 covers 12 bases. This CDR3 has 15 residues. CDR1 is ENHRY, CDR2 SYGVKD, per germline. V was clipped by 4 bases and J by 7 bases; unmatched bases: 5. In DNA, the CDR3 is TGTGCCATCAGTGGACTAGCGGGAGTCACTAATGAGCAGTTCTTC. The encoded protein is CAISGLAGVTNEQFF.

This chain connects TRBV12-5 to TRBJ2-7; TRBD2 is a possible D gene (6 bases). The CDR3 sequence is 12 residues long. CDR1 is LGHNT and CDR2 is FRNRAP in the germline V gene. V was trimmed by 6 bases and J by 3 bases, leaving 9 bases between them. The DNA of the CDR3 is TGTGCTAGTGGGCGGGACGGCTACGAGCAGTACTTC. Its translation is CASGRDGYEQYF.

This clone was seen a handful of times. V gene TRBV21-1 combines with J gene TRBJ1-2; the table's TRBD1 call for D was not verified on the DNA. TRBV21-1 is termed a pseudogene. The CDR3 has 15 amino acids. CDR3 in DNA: TGTGCCAGCAGCAAATATATAGGGCAGGGGGATGGCTACACCTTC. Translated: CASSKYIGQGDGYTF.